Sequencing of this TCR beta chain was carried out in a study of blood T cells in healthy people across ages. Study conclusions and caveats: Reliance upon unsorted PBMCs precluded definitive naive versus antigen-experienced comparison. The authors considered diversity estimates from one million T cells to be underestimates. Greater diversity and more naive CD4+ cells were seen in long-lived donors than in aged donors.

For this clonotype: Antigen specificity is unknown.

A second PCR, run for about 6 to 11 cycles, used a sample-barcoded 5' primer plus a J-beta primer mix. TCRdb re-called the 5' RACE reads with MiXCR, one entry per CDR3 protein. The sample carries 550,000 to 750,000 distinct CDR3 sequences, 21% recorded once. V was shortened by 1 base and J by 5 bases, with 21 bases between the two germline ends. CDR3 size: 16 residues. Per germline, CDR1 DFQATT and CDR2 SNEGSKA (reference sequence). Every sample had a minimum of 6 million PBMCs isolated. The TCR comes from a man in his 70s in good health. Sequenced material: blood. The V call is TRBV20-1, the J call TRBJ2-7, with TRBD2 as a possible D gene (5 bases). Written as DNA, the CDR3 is TGCAGTGCTAGAGGTGGCGTGGCTAGCTCGTTCCACGAGCAGTACTTC. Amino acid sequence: CSARGGVASSFHEQYF.